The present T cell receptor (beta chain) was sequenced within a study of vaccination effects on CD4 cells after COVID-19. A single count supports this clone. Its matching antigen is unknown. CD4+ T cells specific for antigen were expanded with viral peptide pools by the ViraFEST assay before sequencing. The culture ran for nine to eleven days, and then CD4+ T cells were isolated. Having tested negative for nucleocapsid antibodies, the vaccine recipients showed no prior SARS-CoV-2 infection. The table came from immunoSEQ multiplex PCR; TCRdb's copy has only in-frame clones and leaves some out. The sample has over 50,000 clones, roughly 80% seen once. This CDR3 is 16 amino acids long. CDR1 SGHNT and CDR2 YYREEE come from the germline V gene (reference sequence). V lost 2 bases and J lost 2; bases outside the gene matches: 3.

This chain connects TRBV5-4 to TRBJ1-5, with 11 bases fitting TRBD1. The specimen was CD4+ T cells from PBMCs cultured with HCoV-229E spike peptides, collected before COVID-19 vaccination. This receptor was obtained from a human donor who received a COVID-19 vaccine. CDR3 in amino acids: CASSFGQGACNQPQHF. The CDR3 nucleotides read TGTGCCAGCAGCTTCGGACAGGGGGCTTGCAATCAGCCCCAGCATTTT.